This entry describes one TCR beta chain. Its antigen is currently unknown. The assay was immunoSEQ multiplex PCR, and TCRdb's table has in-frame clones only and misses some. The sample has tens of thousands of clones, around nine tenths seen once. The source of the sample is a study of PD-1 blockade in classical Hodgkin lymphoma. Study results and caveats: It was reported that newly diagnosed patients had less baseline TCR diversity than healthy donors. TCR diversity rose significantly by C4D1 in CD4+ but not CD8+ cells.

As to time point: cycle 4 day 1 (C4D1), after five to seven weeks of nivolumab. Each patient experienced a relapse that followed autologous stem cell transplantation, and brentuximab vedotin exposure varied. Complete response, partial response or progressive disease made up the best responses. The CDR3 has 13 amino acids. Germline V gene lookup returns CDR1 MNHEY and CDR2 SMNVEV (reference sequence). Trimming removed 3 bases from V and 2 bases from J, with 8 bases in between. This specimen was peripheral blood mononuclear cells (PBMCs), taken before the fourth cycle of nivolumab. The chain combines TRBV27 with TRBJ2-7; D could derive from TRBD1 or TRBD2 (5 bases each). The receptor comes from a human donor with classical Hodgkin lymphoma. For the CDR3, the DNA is TGTGCCAGCAGTTTCCAGGGACCCTACGAGCAGTACTTC. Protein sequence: CASSFQGPYEQYF.